The rows below give T cell receptor beta chains drawn from one sample of a study of shared clonotypes between healthy human individuals. Method: immunoSEQ multiplex PCR; TCRdb's copy keeps in-frame clones and lacks some. The table has more than 2,000,000 clones, 85% to 95% seen once; the top ten hold 0.14%. The specimen was naive CD4+ T cells sorted from blood. These receptors were collected from a man aged 18 to 29 in good health. The CDR3 runs from the conserved cysteine through the conserved F or W. A D gene is named only where the DNA matches it firmly. The size field is filled for only some rows; it gives once, few, many or a size class.

D	J	V	size	DNA	CDR3
NA	TRBJ2-7	TRBV6-5	NA	TGTGCCAGCAGTTACTCCGGCAGGGGAGGGAACGAGCAGTACTTC	CASSYSGRGGNEQYF
NA	TRBJ1-4	TRBV2	NA	TGTGCCAGGGCCTCTTCAACTAATGAAAAACTGTTTTTT	CARASSTNEKLFF
TRBD1	TRBJ2-1	TRBV9	NA	TGTGCCAGCAGCCCCCGGGACAGGGGTTTTGGGTTACGCCATGAGCAGTTCTTC	CASSPRDRGFGLRHEQFF
TRBD1	TRBJ1-6	TRBV27	NA	TGTGCCAGCGGACAGGGGTCCTATAATTCACCCCTCCACTTT	CASGQGSYNSPLHF
NA	TRBJ1-5	TRBV27	NA	TGTGCCAGCAGTTCCGGGTTGAATCAGCCCCAGCATTTT	CASSSGLNQPQHF
TRBD2	TRBJ2-3	TRBV5-1	NA	TGCGCCAGCAGCTTATCCAGCGGGGTCGGCACAGATACGCAGTATTTT	CASSLSSGVGTDTQYF
TRBD2	TRBJ2-3	TRBV10-2	NA	TGCGCCAGCAGGGCGACTAGCGGGGGCACAGATACGCAGTATTTT	CASRATSGGTDTQYF
TRBD2	TRBJ2-7	TRBV9	NA	TGTGCCAGCAGCCCATCCTTGGCTAGCGGGAGCTACGAGCAGTACTTC	CASSPSLASGSYEQYF
NA	TRBJ1-2	TRBV6-5	few	TGTGCCAGCAGCCGTGGGACGGATTATGGCTACACCTTC	CASSRGTDYGYTF
TRBD1	TRBJ1-1	TRBV6-6	NA	TGTGCCAGCAGTGGGGACAGGGGGCTTGGGGAAGCTTTCTTT	CASSGDRGLGEAFF
NA	TRBJ2-1	TRBV6-5	few	TGTGCCAGCAGTTCAGTAGGGAATGAGCAGTTCTTC	CASSSVGNEQFF
NA	TRBJ2-7	TRBV10-1	NA	TGCGCCAGCAGTGGGGTGGACAGATACTTC	CASSGVDRYF
NA	TRBJ2-4	TRBV7-3	NA	TGTGCCAGCAGCTTAACCGGAGAAGACATTCAGTACTTC	CASSLTGEDIQYF
NA	TRBJ2-1	TRBV29-1	NA	TGCAGCGTTGGACAGAAAAATGAGCAGTTCTTC	CSVGQKNEQFF
TRBD2	TRBJ2-2	TRBV4-3	NA	TGCGCCAGCAGCCAAGACTGGACTAGTGTCCTGAACACCGGGGAGCTGTTTTTT	CASSQDWTSVLNTGELFF
NA	TRBJ2-1	TRBV7-4	NA	TGTGCCAGCAGCTATAGTCTTATGAGGTACGGTGGGGAGCAGTTCTTC	CASSYSLMRYGGEQFF
NA	TRBJ1-2	TRBV6-1	NA	TGTGCCAGCAGCGCAAATTATGGCTACACCTTC	CASSANYGYTF
NA	TRBJ2-5	TRBV7-2	NA	TGTGCCAGCAGCTTAGAACAGGGAGAGACCCAGTACTTC	CASSLEQGETQYF
NA	TRBJ2-2	TRBV6-5	NA	TGTGCCAGCAGTACAGCAGGGGGGAGGACCGGGGAGCTGTTTTTT	CASSTAGGRTGELFF
TRBD2	TRBJ2-7	TRBV10-3	NA	TGTGCCATCAGTGAGGGTCTAGCGGCAATCTACGAGCAGTACTTC	CAISEGLAAIYEQYF
TRBD1	TRBJ2-2	TRBV6-5	once	TGTGCCAGCAGGTCGACAGGGGGCTCATCCGGGGAGCTGTTTTTT	CASRSTGGSSGELFF
NA	TRBJ2-7	TRBV7-8	NA	TGTGCCAGCAGCTTAGTAGGGCACTTATACGAGCAGTACTTC	CASSLVGHLYEQYF
NA	TRBJ1-1	TRBV30	NA	TGTGCCTGGAGTGAGACAGGCAGGGGAAGGGGGAACACTGAAGCTTTCTTT	CAWSETGRGRGNTEAFF
NA	TRBJ1-5	TRBV30	NA	TGTGCCTGGAGTGTATGGGGGAATCAGCCCCAGCATTTT	CAWSVWGNQPQHF
NA	TRBJ2-5	TRBV9	NA	TGTGCCAGCAGCGTGCGTGGGGAAGAGACCCAGTACTTC	CASSVRGEETQYF
TRBD2	TRBJ2-7	TRBV13	NA	TGTGCCAGCAGCTTGACTAGCGGGTTTGCATCCTCCTACGAGCAGTACTTC	CASSLTSGFASSYEQYF
NA	TRBJ2-5	TRBV28	few	TGTGCCAGCAACATCCGGATCACCGGTCAAGAGACCCAGTACTTC	CASNIRITGQETQYF
NA	TRBJ1-2	TRBV7-9	NA	TGTGCCAGCAGCGTACCCGCCGGGGGGCACGGGAATGGCTACACCTTC	CASSVPAGGHGNGYTF
TRBD1	TRBJ2-1	TRBV5-1	NA	TGCGCCAGCAGCCCCGGACAGGGGAACAATGAGCAGTTCTTC	CASSPGQGNNEQFF
TRBD1	TRBJ2-7	TRBV15	once	TGTGCCACCAGCCGCGACTGGACAGGACCCTACGAGCAGTACTTC	CATSRDWTGPYEQYF
NA	TRBJ2-1	TRBV6-5	once	TGTGCCAGCAGTACGGGGGCACATGAGCAGTTCTTC	CASSTGAHEQFF
NA	TRBJ2-7	TRBV11-2	NA	TGTGCCAGCAGCCAAAGTGCCAGATCCGACTACGAGCAGTACTTC	CASSQSARSDYEQYF
TRBD1	TRBJ1-6	TRBV19	few	TGTGCCAGTTCCCGGGACAGGGAAGGACCCCTCCACTTT	CASSRDREGPLHF
NA	TRBJ2-3	TRBV11-2	NA	TGTGCCAGCAACACCGGACAGGATACGCAGTATTTT	CASNTGQDTQYF
TRBD1	TRBJ1-1	TRBV28	NA	TGTGCCAGCAGTTCGGACAGGGCCACTGAAGCTTTCTTT	CASSSDRATEAFF
NA	TRBJ1-1	TRBV4-1	NA	TGCGCCAGCAGCCAAGATGGGGGCCCCGCCGACACTGAAGCTTTCTTT	CASSQDGGPADTEAFF
NA	TRBJ2-5	TRBV5-1	NA	TGCGCCAGCAGCTTGGGTCCGCCAGAGGCCCAGTACTTC	CASSLGPPEAQYF
TRBD2	TRBJ2-1	TRBV18	NA	TGTGCCAGCTCACGCTCTAGCGGGAACAATGAGCAGTTCTTC	CASSRSSGNNEQFF
NA	TRBJ1-5	TRBV6-1	NA	TGTGCCAGCAGTGAAATTCAGCCCCAGCATTTT	CASSEIQPQHF
NA	TRBJ2-3	TRBV19	NA	TGTGCCAGTAGAGGGGACCCAGATACGCAGTATTTT	CASRGDPDTQYF
NA	TRBJ2-1	TRBV5-1	NA	TGCGCCAGCAGCCCGGAAAGCAGTGAGCAGTTCTTC	CASSPESSEQFF
NA	TRBJ1-1	TRBV5-6	NA	TGTGCCAGCAGCTTGGGAGGGGAATGGAACACTGAAGCTTTCTTT	CASSLGGEWNTEAFF
NA	TRBJ2-7	TRBV7-9	NA	TGTGCCAGCAGGGGGAATGGCTACGAGCAGTACTTC	CASRGNGYEQYF
NA	TRBJ2-7	TRBV5-6	NA	TGTGCCAGCAGCCGTACGAAAGAGCAGTACTTC	CASSRTKEQYF
NA	TRBJ1-3	TRBV28	NA	TGTGCCAGCAGTTTAGCGGACATCTCTGGAAACACCATATATTTT	CASSLADISGNTIYF
TRBD2	TRBJ2-2	TRBV7-9	NA	TGTGCCACTTTCTATCCGGGACTAGCGTCCCCCCCCGGGGAGCTGTTTTTT	CATFYPGLASPPGELFF
NA	TRBJ1-4	TRBV15	NA	TGTGCCACCAGCAGGTATAATGAAAAACTGTTTTTT	CATSRYNEKLFF
TRBD2	TRBJ2-3	TRBV5-1	NA	TGCGCCAGCAGCGTCTCTAGCGGAGGGCGGGATACGCAGTATTTT	CASSVSSGGRDTQYF
NA	TRBJ2-1	TRBV5-1	NA	TGCGCCAGCAGCCAATCCAATGAGCAGTTCTTC	CASSQSNEQFF
NA	TRBJ2-7	TRBV10-3	NA	TGTGCCATCAGCCTGACAGGGACTGGCGAGCAGTACTTC	CAISLTGTGEQYF
TRBD2	TRBJ2-1	TRBV25-1	NA	TGTGCCAGCAGTGACTACACTAGCGGGAGAGGTAATGAGCAGTTCTTC	CASSDYTSGRGNEQFF
NA	TRBJ1-2	TRBV20-1	few	TGCAGTGCTATCGGCTACACCTTC	CSAIGYTF
TRBD2	TRBJ2-3	TRBV7-9	NA	TGTGCCAGCAGCTTAGCGGGCCCTAGCGGGGGGGCCGGAGATACGCAGTATTTT	CASSLAGPSGGAGDTQYF